These T cell receptor beta chains were read from a single sample in a study of shared clonotypes between healthy human individuals. The repertoire was sequenced with immunoSEQ multiplex PCR; TCRdb's copy has only in-frame clones and lacks some. The data hold 2 million to 3 million clones, with more than 90% observed a single time. The material sequenced was naive CD4+ T cells sorted from blood. The source is a man between 18 and 35 years old in good health. Both conserved end residues are part of each CDR3. Fields, in order: V gene, J gene, CDR3 length, CDR3 protein.

TRBV7-3,TRBJ2-1,15,CASSRTSATYNEQFF
TRBV9,TRBJ2-2,16,CASNRYSGSNTGELFF
TRBV7-2,TRBJ2-7,16,CASSLASGRSFGEQYF
TRBV30,NA,15,CAWSVPGKSAYEQYF
TRBV30,NA,11,CAWQGLYEQYF
TRBV5-1,TRBJ2-1,16,CASSEGLAGSYNEQFF
TRBV5-6,TRBJ2-2,15,CASRQTGFGAGELFF
TRBV6-6,TRBJ1-4,15,CASSYGQGSNEKLFF
TRBV4-3,TRBJ1-1,14,CASSQDAGLAEAFF
TRBV5-1,TRBJ2-2,14,CASSPRGDTGELFF
TRBV20-1,TRBJ1-2,11,CSASTNYGYTF
TRBV28,TRBJ1-5,15,CASSRRELSNQPQHF
TRBV30,TRBJ1-2,14,CAWSVSTQSHGYTF
TRBV5-8,TRBJ2-3,14,CASSLRVRANTQYF
TRBV6-1,TRBJ2-3,15,CASGDRGRVTDTQYF
TRBV5-4,TRBJ2-6,13,CASSLAGANVLTF
TRBV19,TRBJ1-5,20,CASSIPFDRPGSPGNQPQHF
TRBV5-4,TRBJ1-4,16,CASSRGPGRVDEKLFF
TRBV19,TRBJ2-2,15,CASRTSGENTGELFF
TRBV28,TRBJ2-7,13,CASSLRGTYEQYF
TRBV10-3,TRBJ2-7,17,CAISGPLIGTGGYEQYF